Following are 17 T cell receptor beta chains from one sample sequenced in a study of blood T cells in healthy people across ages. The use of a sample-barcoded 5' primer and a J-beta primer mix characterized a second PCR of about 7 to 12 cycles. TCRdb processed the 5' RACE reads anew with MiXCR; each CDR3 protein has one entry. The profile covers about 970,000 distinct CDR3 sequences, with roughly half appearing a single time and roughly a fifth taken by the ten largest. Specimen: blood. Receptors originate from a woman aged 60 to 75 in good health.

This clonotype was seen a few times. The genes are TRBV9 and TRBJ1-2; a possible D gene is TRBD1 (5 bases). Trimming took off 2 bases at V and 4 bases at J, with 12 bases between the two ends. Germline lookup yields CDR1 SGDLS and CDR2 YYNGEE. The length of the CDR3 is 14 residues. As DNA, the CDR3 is TGTGCCAGCAGCGTGTCGACAGATCTCTATGGCTACACCTTC. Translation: CASSVSTDLYGYTF.

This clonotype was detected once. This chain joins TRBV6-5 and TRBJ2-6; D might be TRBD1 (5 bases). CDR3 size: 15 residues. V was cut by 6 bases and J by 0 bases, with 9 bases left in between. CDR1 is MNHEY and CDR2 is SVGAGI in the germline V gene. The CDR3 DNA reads TGTGCCAGCAGGCACGACAGCTCTGGGGCCAACGTCCTGACTTTC. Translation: CASRHDSSGANVLTF.

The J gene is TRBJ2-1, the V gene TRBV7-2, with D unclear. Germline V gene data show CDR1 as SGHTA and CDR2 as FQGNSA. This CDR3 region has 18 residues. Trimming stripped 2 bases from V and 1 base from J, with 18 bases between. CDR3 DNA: TGTGCCAGCAGCTTACGGGCCTACGACCTCGGGTCCTACAATGAGCAGTTCTTC. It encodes CASSLRAYDLGSYNEQFF.

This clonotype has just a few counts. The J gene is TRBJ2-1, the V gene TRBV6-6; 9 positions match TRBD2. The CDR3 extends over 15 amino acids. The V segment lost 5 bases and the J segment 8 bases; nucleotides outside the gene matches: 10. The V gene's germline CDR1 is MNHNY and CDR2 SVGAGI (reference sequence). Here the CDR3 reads CASSTRGLAGDEQFF. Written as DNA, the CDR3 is TGTGCCAGCAGTACTAGGGGACTAGCTGGCGATGAGCAGTTCTTC.

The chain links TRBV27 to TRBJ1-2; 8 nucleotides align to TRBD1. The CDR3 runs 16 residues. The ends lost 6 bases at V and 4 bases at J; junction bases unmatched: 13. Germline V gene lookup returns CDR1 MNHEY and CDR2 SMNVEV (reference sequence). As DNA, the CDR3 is TGTGCCAGCAGGGGTACAGGGGGAATGAATGGCTATGGCTACACCTTC. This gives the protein CASRGTGGMNGYGYTF.

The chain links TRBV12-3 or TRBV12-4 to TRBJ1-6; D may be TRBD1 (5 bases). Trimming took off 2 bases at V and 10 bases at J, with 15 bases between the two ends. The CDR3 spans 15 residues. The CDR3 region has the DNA TGTGCCAGCAGTTTAAAGGGGAGAGCGGGATCACCCCTCCACTTT. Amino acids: CASSLKGRAGSPLHF.

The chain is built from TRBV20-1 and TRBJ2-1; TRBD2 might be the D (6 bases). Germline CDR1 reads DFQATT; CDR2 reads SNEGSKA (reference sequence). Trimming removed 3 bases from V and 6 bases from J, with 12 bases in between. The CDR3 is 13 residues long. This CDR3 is CSASLLGGNEQFF. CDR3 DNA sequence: TGCAGTGCTAGCCTGCTGGGAGGCAATGAGCAGTTCTTC.

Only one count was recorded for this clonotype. The CDR3 sequence is CSARRGGNEQFF. In nucleotides, the CDR3 is TGCAGTGCTAGGCGGGGAGGTAATGAGCAGTTCTTC. The rearrangement joins TRBV20-1 to TRBJ2-1, with D perhaps TRBD2 (6 bases). CDR3 length: 12 amino acids. Germline CDR1 is DFQATT and CDR2 is SNEGSKA (reference sequence). V was cut by 3 bases and J by 7 bases, with 10 bases left in between.

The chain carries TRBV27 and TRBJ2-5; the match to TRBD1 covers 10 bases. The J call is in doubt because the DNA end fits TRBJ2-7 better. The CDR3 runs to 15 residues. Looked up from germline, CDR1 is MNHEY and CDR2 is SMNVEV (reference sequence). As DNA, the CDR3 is TGTGCCAGCAAACCCGGGGACAGGGGTGGGGGCGAGCAGTACTTC. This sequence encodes CASKPGDRGGGEQYF.

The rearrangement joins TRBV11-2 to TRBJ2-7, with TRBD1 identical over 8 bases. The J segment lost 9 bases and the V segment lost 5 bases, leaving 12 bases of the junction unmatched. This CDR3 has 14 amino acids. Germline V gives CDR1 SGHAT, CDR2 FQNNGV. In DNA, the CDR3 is TGTGCCAGCAGCACGCGGACAGGGAAGGCGGTGCAGTACTTC. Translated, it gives CASSTRTGKAVQYF.

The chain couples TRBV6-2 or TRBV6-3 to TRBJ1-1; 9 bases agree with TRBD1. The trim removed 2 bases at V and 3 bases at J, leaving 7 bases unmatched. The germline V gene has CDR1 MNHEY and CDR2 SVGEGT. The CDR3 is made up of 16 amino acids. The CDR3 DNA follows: TGTGCCAGCAGTTACGAAGTGGGACAGGGAGACACTGAAGCTTTCTTT. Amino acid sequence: CASSYEVGQGDTEAFF.

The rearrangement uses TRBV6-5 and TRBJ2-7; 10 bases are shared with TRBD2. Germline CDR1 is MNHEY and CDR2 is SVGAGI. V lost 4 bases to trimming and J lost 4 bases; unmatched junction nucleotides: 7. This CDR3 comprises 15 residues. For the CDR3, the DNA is TGTGCCAGCAGTTCAGCGGGAGGGAAAGAATACGAGCAGTACTTC. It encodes CASSSAGGKEYEQYF.

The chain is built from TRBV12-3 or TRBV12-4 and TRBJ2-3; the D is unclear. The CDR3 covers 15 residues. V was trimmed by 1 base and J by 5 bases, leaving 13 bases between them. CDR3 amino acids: CASSLGTGDKDTQYF. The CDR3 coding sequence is TGTGCCAGCAGTTTAGGGACGGGTGACAAAGATACGCAGTATTTT.

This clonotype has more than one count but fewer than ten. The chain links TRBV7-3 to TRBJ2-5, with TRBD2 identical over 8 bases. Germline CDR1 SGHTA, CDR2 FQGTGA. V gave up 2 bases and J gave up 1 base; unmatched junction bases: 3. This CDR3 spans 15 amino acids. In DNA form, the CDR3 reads TGTGCCAGCAGCTTACACGGGACTAGCCAAGAGACCCAGTACTTC. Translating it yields CASSLHGTSQETQYF.

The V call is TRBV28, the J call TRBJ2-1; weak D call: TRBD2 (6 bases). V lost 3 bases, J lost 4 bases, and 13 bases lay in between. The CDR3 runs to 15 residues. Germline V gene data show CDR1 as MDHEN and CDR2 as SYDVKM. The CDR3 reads CASSFLSGLYNEQFF. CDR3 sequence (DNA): TGTGCCAGCAGTTTTTTAAGCGGGCTATACAATGAGCAGTTCTTC.

This chain's CDR3 is CASSKDRAGETQYF. Written as DNA, the CDR3 is TGTGCCAGCAGCAAGGACCGGGCGGGAGAGACCCAGTACTTC. V gene TRBV7-3 combines with J gene TRBJ2-5; maybe TRBD2 (5 bases). CDR3 length: 14 amino acids. V was pared by 5 bases and J by 4 bases, with 14 bases between. Germline assignment: CDR1 SGHTA and CDR2 FQGTGA.

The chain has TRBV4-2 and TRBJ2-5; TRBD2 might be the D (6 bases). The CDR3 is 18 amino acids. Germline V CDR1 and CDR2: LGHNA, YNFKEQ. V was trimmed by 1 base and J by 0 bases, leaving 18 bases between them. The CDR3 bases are TGTGCCAGCAGCCAAGGGTTGGGGTGGAGGGAGTACCAAGAGACCCAGTACTTC. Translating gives CASSQGLGWREYQETQYF.